This T cell receptor (beta chain) comes out of a study of blood T cell repertoires in COVID-19 (TCRdb year 2020). Notes on the research overall: Collaborator samples came from the United States, Italy and Spain and covered acute and convalescent phases of COVID-19. The material from the prospective study consisted of cDNA or gDNA derived from T cells, B-cell-depleted T cells, or PBMCs. The dataset comprised deeply sampled blood TCRbeta repertoires from subjects exposed to, actively infected with, or recovered from COVID-19. A freely available public database, intended as a resource for researchers studying the immune response to SARS-CoV-2, is where the repertoires were released. The samples were drawn from the first 160 participants of the ongoing ImmuneRACE study and from 950 to 1,500 subjects provided by 6 global collaborators. Sample metadata almost always included a de-identified subject ID, COVID-19 status, age in years and sex. HLA class I and class II types, where available, came from metadata supplied by the sample provider rather than from assay-based typing.

Participants in the prospective study were enrolled through a virtual design, were aged roughly 18 to 100 years, and lived in approximately 24 United States geographic areas. In the prospective study, cohorts were assigned on the basis of participant-reported clinical history obtained from a screening survey and a study questionnaire. For ImmuneRACE Cohort 3, a participant was defined as recovered based on two consecutive negative NP/OP PCR tests, clearance by a healthcare professional, or resolution of symptoms. In the prospective study, mobile phlebotomists collected whole blood, serum and a nasopharyngeal or oropharyngeal swab from each participant. Prospective study participants could optionally give additional blood draws and questionnaires over a roughly two-month period. Prospective study blood samples were shipped either frozen or at room temperature before DNA extraction. Worth noting for this clone: Its specific antigen is unknown. No much larger clone exists at a distance of one base, and base qualities are not known.

TCRbeta CDR3 regions were amplified from genomic DNA by means of the immunoSEQ Assay, a bias-controlled multiplex PCR. In the authors' own workflow: The number of nucleated cells in each sample was estimated from the amplification of reference gene primers within the assay. Sequence reads were collapsed and filtered to measure the absolute abundance of every unique TCRbeta CDR3 rearrangement. For each sample, productive Simpson clonality was calculated as the square root of Simpson's diversity index across productive rearrangements. TCRdb holds this immuneACCESS table with in-frame rearrangements only. Some clones are missing; in checked studies, unresolved V genes explain under half, and the rest has no known cause. The V and J calls and clone size come from that table; D and trimming were worked out from the DNA. The sample profile shows about 310,000 clones; about 89% of them were found once. The top ten clonotypes cover approximately 9.8% of the sample.

Via the germline V gene (reference sequence), CDR1 is LGHDT and CDR2 YNNKEL. V is trimmed back by 0 bases and J by 4 bases, and the junction contains 8 bases that no gene match accounts for. The CDR3 goes from the cysteine to the phenylalanine over 17 residues. Solely the CDR3 DNA is kept, with 51 bases framed from the first base. Results and caveats for the whole study, not just this receptor: How much clinical and demographic metadata was included differed by source and by participant, and the metadata was provided uncurated.

The sample taken for sequencing was PBMCs or T cells enriched from blood (not recorded which). This chain is built from TRBV3-1 (or the pseudogene TRBV3-2) and TRBJ2-1, and 8 junctional nucleotides match TRBD2. This sequence originates from a woman in her forties who had recovered from COVID-19. At the DNA level, the sequence is TGTGCCAGCAGCCAAGATCGGAACGGGGGGGCGTACAATGAGCAGTTCTTC. The encoded protein is CASSQDRNGGAYNEQFF.